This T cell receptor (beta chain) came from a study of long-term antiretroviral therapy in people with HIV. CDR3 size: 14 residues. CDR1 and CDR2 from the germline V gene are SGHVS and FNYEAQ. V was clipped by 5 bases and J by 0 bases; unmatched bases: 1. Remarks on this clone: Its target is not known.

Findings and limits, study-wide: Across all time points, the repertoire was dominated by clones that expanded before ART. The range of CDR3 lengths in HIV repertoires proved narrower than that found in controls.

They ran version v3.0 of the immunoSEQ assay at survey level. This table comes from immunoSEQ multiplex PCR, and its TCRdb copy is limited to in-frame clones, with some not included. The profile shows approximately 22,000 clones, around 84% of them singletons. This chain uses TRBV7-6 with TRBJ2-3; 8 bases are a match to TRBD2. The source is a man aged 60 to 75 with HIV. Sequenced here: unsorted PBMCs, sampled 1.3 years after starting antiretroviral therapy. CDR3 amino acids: CASSRGGSTDTQYF. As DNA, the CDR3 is TGTGCCAGCAGCCGGGGGGGCAGCACAGATACGCAGTATTTT.